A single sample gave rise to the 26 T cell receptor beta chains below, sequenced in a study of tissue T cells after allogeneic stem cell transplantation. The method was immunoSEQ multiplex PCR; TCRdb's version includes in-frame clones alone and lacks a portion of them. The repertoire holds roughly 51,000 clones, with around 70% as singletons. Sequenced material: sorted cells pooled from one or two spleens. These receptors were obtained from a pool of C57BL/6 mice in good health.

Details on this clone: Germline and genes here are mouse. The CDR3 loop is CASRHDSYSGNTLYF. The sequenced CDR3 bases are TGTGCCAGCAGACACGACAGTTATTCTGGAAATACGCTCTAT. The chain carries TRBV19 and TRBJ1-3; D may be TRBD1 (5 bases). The read falls 1 residue short of the CDR3 end, and the missing part is taken from the germline J gene. V lost 5 bases to trimming and J lost 0 bases, with 12 bases between them. The germline V gene encodes CDR1 FNHDT and CDR2 SITEND (reference sequence). The CDR3 has 15 residues.

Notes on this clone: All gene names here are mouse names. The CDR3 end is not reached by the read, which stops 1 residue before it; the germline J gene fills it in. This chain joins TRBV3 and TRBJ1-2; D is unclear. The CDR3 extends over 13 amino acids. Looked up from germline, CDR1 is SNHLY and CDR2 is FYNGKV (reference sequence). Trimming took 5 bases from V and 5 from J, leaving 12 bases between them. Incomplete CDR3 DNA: TGTGCCAGCAGCCGCCGGGCTGGGTCCGACTACACC. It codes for CASSRRAGSDYT. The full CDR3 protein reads CASSRRAGSDYTF.

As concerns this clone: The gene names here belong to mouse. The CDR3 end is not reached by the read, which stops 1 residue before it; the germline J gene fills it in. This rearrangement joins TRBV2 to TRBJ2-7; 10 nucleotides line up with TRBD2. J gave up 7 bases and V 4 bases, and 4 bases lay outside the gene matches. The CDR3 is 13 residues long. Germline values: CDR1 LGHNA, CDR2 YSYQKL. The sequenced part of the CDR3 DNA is TGTGCCAGCAGCCGACTGGGGGGTTGGGAACAGTAC. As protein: CASSRLGGWEQY. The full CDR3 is CASSRLGGWEQYF.

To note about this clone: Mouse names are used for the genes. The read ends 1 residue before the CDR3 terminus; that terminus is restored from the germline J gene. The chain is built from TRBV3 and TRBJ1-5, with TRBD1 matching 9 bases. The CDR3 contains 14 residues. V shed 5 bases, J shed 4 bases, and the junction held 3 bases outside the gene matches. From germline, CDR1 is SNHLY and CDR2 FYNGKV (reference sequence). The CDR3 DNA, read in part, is TGTGCCAGCAGCCCCGGGACAGGGAACCAGGCTCCGCTT. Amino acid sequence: CASSPGTGNQAPL. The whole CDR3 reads CASSPGTGNQAPLF. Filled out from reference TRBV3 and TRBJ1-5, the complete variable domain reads GPKVLQIPSHQIIDMGQMVTLNCDPVSNHLYFYWYKQILGQQMEFLVNFYNGKVMEKSKLFKDQFSVERPDGSYFTLKIQPTALEDSAVYFCASSPGTGNQAPLFGEGTRLSVL.

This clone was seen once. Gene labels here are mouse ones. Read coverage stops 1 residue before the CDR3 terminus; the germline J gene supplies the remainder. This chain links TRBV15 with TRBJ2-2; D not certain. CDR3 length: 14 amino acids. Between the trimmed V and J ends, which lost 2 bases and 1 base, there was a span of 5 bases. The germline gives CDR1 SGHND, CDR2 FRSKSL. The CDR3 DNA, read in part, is TGTGCCAGCAGTTTAAGGGAAAACACCGGGCAGCTCTAC. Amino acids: CASSLRENTGQLY. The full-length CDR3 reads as CASSLRENTGQLYF. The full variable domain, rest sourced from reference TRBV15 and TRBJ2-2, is DAGVTQTPRHEVAEKGQTIILKCEPVSGHNDLFWYRQTKIQGLELLSYFRSKSLMEDGGAFKDRFKAEMLNSSFSTLKIQPTEPKDSAVYLCASSLRENTGQLYFGEGSKLTVL.

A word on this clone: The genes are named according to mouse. The CDR3 sequence is CASSLEGNYAEQFF. The sequenced CDR3 bases are TGTGCCAGCTCTCTCGAGGGGAACTATGCTGAGCAGTTC. The chain employs TRBV12-2 and TRBJ2-1, with D perhaps matching TRBD1 (5 bases). Read sequence stops 1 residue before the CDR3 end, and the germline J gene provides the missing end. Per the germline V gene, CDR1 is SGHLS and CDR2 is HYDKME. V lost 0 bases, J lost 1 base, and 6 bases lay in between. The CDR3 length is 14 residues.

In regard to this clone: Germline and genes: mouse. The CDR3: CASSPEGANTGQLYF. CDR3 DNA, as far as it was read: TGTGCCAGCTCTCCCGAGGGAGCAAACACCGGGCAGCTCTAC. This chain links TRBV12-2 with TRBJ2-2; D gene unclear. The CDR3 end is not reached by the read, which stops 1 residue before it; the germline J gene fills it in. This CDR3 has 15 amino acids. Trimming removed 2 bases at V and 0 bases at J, with 9 bases between. Germline-derived CDR1 and CDR2 are SGHLS and HYDKME.

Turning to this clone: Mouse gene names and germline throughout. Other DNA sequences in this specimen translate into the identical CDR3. CDR3 bases read: TGTGCCAGCGGTGGGGACTGGGGGGGCGCAGAAACGCTGTAT. Protein product: CASGGDWGGAETLY. The whole CDR3 sequence is CASGGDWGGAETLYF. This chain links TRBV13-2 with TRBJ2-3; TRBD2 aligns across 14 bases. The read is 1 residue too short to cover the CDR3 end, so that end is filled in from the germline J gene. The CDR3 length is 15 residues. J was trimmed by 3 bases and V by 3 bases; bases with no gene match: 0. Germline loops: CDR1 NNHNN, CDR2 SYGAGS (reference sequence).

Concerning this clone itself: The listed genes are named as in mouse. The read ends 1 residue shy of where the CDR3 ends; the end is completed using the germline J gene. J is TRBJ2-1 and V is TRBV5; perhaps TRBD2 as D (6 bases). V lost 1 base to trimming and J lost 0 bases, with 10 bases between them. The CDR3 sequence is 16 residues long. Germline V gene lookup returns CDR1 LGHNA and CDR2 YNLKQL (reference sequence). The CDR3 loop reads CASSQVAGVNYAEQFF. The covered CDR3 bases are TGTGCCAGCAGCCAAGTGGCTGGGGTTAACTATGCTGAGCAGTTC.

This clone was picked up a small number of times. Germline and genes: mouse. Incomplete CDR3 DNA: TGTGCCTGGAGTCTAAGGGGAGACTCCGACTACACC. Encoded protein: CAWSLRGDSDYT. The complete CDR3 protein is CAWSLRGDSDYTF. V and J are TRBV31 and TRBJ1-2, with D perhaps TRBD1 (5 bases). The read falls 1 residue short of the CDR3 end, and the missing part is taken from the germline J gene. The CDR3 loop spans 13 amino acids. Germline CDR1 is GKSSPN and CDR2 is SITVG. V was clipped by 0 bases and J by 3 bases, with 8 bases between them.

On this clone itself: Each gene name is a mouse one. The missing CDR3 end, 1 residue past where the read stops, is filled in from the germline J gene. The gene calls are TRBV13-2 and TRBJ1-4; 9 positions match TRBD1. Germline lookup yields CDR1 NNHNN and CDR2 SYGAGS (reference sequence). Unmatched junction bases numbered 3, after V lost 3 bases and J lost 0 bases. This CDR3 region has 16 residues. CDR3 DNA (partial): TGTGCCAGCGGTGTGACAGGGGGGATTTCCAACGAAAGATTATTT. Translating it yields CASGVTGGISNERLF. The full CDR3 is CASGVTGGISNERLFF.

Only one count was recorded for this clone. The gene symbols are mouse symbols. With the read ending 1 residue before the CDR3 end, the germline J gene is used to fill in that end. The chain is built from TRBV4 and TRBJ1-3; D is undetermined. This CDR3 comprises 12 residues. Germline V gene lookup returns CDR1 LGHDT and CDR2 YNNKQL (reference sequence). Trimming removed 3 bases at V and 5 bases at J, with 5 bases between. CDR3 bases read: TGTGCCAGCAGCTACGGGAGAAATACGCTCTAT. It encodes CASSYGRNTLY. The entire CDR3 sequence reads CASSYGRNTLYF.

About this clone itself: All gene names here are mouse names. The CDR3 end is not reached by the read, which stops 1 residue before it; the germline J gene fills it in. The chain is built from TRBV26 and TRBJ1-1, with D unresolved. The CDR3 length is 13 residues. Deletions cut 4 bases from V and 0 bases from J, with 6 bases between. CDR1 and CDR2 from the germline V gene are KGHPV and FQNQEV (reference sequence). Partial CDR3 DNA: TGTGCCAGCAGTCCCAATGCAAACACAGAAGTCTTC. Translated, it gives CASSPNANTEVF. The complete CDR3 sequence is CASSPNANTEVFF.

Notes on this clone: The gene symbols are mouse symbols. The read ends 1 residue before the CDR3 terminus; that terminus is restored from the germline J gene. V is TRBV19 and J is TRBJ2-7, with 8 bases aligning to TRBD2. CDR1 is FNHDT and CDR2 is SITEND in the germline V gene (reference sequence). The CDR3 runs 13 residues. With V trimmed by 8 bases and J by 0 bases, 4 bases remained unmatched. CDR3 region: CARNWGSSYEQYF. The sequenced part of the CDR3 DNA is TGTGCCAGGAACTGGGGGAGCTCCTATGAACAGTAC. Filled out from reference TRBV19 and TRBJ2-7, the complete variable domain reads GGIITQTPKFLIGQEGQKLTLKCQQNFNHDTMYWYRQDSGKGLRLIYYSITENDLQKGDLSEGYDASREKKSSFSLTVTSAQKNEMAVFLCARNWGSSYEQYFGPGTRLTVL.

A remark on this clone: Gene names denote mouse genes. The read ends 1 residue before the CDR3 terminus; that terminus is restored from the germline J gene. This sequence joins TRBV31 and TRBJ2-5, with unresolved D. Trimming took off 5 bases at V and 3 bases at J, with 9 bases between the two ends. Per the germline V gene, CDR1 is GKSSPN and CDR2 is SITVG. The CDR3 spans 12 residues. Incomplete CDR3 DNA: TGTGCCTGGGGCTCTTCGCAAGACACCCAGTAC. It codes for CAWGSSQDTQY. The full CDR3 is CAWGSSQDTQYF.

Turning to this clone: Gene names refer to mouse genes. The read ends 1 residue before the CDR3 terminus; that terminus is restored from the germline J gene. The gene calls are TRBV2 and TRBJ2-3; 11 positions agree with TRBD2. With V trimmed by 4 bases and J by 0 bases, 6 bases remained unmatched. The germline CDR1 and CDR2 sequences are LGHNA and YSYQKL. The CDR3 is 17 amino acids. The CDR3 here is CASSRPGLGASAETLYF. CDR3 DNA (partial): TGTGCCAGCAGCCGCCCGGGACTGGGGGCTAGTGCAGAAACGCTGTAT.

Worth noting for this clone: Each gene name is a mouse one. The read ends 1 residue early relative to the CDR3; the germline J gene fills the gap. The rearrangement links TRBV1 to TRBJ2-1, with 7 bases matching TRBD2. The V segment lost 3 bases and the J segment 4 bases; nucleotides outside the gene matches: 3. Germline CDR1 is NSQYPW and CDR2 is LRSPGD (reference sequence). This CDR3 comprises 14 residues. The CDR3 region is CTCSAGGRYAEQFF. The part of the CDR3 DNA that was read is TGCACCTGCAGTGCTGGGGGGAGGTATGCTGAGCAGTTC. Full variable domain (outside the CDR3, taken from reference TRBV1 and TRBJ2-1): VTLLEQNPRWRLVPRGQAVNLRCILKNSQYPWMSWYQQDLQKQLQWLFTLRSPGDKEVKSLPGADYLATRVTDTELRLQVANMSQGRTLYCTCSAGGRYAEQFFGPGTRLTVL.

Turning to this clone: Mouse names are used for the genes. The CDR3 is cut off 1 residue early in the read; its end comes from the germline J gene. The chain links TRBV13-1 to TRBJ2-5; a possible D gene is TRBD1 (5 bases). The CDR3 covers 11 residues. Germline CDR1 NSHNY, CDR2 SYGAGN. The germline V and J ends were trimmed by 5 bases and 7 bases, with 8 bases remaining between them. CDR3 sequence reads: CASSQGNTQYF. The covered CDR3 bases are TGTGCCAGCAGCCAGGGAAACACCCAGTAC.

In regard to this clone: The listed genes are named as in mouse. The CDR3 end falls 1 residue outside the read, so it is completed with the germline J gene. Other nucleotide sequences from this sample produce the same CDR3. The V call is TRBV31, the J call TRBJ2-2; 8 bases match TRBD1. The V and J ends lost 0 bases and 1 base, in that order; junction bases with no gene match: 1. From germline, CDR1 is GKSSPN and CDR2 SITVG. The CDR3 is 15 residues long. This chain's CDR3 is CAWSLDRGNTGQLYF. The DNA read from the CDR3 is TGTGCCTGGAGTCTAGACAGGGGAAACACCGGGCAGCTCTAC.

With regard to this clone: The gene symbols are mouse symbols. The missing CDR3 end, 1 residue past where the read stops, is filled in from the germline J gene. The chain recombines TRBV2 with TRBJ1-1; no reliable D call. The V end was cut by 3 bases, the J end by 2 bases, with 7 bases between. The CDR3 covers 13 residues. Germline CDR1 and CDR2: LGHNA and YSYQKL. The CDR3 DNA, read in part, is TGTGCCAGCAGCCAGGGCAGTAACACAGAAGTCTTC. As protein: CASSQGSNTEVF. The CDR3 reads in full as CASSQGSNTEVFF.

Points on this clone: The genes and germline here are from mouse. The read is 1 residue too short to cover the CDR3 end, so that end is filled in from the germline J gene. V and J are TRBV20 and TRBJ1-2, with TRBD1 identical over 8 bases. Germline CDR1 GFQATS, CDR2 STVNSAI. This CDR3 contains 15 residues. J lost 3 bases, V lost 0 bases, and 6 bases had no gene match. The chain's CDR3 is CGAREAQGADSDYTF. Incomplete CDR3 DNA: TGTGGTGCTAGGGAGGCCCAGGGGGCTGACTCCGACTACACC.

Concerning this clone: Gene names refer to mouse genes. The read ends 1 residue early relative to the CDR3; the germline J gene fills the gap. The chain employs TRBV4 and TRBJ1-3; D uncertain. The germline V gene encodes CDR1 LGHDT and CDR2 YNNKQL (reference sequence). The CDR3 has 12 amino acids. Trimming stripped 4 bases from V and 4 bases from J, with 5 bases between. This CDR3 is CASSFRGNTLYF. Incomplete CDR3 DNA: TGTGCCAGCAGCTTTCGGGGAAATACGCTCTAT.

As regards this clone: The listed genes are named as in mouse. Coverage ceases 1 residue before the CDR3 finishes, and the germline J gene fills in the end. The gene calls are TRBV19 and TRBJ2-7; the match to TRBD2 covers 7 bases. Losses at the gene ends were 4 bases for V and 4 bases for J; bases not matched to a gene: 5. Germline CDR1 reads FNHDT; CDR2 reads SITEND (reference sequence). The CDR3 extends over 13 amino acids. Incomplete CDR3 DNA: TGTGCCAGCAGTCCACCGGGACTGTATGAACAGTAC. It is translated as CASSPPGLYEQY. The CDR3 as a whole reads CASSPPGLYEQYF.

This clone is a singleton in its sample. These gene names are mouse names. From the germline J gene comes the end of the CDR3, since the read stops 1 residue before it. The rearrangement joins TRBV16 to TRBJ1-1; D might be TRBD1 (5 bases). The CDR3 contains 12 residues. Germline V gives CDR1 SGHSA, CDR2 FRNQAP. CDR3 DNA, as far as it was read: TGTCCCAATCGGGGGGCAAACACAGAAGTCTTC. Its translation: CPNRGANTEVF. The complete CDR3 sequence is CPNRGANTEVFF. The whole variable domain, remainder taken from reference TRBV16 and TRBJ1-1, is NAGVIQTPRHKVTGKGQEATLWCEPISGHSAVFWYRQTIVQGLEFLTYFRNQAPIDDSGMPKERFSAQMPNQSHSTLKIQSTQPQDSAVYLCPNRGANTEVFFGKGTRLTVV.

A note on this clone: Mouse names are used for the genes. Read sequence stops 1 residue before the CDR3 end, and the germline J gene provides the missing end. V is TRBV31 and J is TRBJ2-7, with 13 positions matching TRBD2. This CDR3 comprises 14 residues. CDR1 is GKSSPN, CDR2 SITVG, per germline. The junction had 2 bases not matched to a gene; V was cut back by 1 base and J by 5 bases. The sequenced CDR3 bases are TGTGCCTGGAGTCGCGGGACTGGGGGGGATGAACAGTAC. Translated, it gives CAWSRGTGGDEQY. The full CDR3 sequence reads CAWSRGTGGDEQYF.

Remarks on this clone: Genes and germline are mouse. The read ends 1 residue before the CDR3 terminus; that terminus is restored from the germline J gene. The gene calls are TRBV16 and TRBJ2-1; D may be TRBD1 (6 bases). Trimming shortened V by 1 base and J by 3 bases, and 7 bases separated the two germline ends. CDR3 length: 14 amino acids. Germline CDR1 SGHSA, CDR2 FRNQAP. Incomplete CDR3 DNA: TGTGCAAGCAGCTTAGGGGACACCTATGCTGAGCAGTTC. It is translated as CASSLGDTYAEQF. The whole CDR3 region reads CASSLGDTYAEQFF.